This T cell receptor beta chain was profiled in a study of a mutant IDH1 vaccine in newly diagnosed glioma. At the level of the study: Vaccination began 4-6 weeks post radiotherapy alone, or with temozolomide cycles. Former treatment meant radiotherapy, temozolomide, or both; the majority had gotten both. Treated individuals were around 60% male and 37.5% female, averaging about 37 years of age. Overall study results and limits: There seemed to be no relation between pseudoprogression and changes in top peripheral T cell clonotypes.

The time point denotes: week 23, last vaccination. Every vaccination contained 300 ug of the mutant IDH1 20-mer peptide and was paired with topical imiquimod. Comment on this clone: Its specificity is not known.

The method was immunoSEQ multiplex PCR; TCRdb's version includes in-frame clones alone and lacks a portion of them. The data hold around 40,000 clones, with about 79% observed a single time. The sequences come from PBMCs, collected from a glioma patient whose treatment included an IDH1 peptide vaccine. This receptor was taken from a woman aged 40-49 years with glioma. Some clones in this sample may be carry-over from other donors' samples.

The CDR3 loop reads CASSSGEGFSGNTIYF. DNA for the CDR3: TGTGCCAGCAGCTCCGGGGAGGGCTTCTCTGGAAACACCATATATTTT. The chain employs TRBV5-8 and TRBJ1-3; D is uncertain. Germline CDR1 is SGHTS and CDR2 is YDEGEE. This CDR3 contains 16 residues. V lost 3 bases to trimming and J lost 0 bases, with 13 bases between them.